These 29 T cell receptor beta chains came from one sample sequenced in a study of T cell repertoires in cytomegalovirus infection. MiXCR was run by TCRdb on the reads, yielding one entry per CDR3 protein. The sample records around 530,000 distinct CDR3 sequences, approximately 15% being singletons. The sequenced sample consisted of CD8+ T cells from PBMCs. All receptors come from a human donor in good health (CMV status not recorded). Some clones in this sample may be carry-over from other donors' samples.

This chain links TRBV5-6 with TRBJ2-1; maybe TRBD2 (6 bases). Trimming removed 4 bases at V and 4 bases at J, with 12 bases between. The germline CDR1 and CDR2 sequences are SGHDT and YYEEEE. The CDR3 has 14 residues. CDR3 region: CASSPGVDYNEQFF. CDR3 coding DNA: TGTGCCAGCAGCCCGGGAGTAGATTACAATGAGCAGTTCTTC.

V is TRBV13 and J is TRBJ2-7; TRBD1 might be the D (5 bases). The V end was cut by 4 bases, the J end by 1 base, with 17 bases between. This CDR3 is 16 amino acids long. The germline V gene has CDR1 PRHDT and CDR2 FYEKMQ (reference sequence). CDR3 DNA: TGTGCCAGCAGCTCCCCGCTTGCTACAGGTTCCTACGAGCAGTACTTC. Translated: CASSSPLATGSYEQYF.

This clonotype was seen at least ten times. CDR3 bases: TGTGCCAGCAGCTTAGAAGCTGCCTTGAACACTGAAGCTTTCTTT. Encoded protein: CASSLEAALNTEAFF. The V gene is TRBV7-8, the J gene TRBJ1-1; D gene ambiguous. This CDR3 region has 15 residues. The V end was cut by 1 base, the J end by 0 bases, with 9 bases between. Germline CDR1 and CDR2: SGHVS and FQNEAQ.

This clonotype was picked up a small number of times. The gene calls are TRBV5-1 and TRBJ2-1; D not resolved. In germline, CDR1 is SGHRS, CDR2 YFSETQ. V lost 8 bases to trimming and J lost 0 bases, with 12 bases between them. This CDR3 is 14 amino acids long. As DNA, the CDR3 is TGCGCCAGTACGGACGGAATCTCCTACAATGAGCAGTTCTTC. Encoded protein: CASTDGISYNEQFF.

This clonotype was seen a handful of times. The chain couples TRBV27 to TRBJ1-1, with D uncertain. V was trimmed by 6 bases and J by 1 base, leaving 18 bases between them. Germline-derived CDR1 and CDR2 are MNHEY and SMNVEV (reference sequence). The CDR3 runs 16 residues. CDR3 sequence (DNA): TGTGCCAGCAGCCCTTCGAAGGGAGAGTCGAACACTGAAGCTTTCTTT. Its translation is CASSPSKGESNTEAFF.

In this sample, this clonotype turned up once. The CDR3 region is CASSYTGTGIDTQYF. The DNA of the CDR3 is TGTGCCAGCAGTTACACCGGGACGGGGATAGATACGCAGTATTTT. The chain has TRBV6-5 and TRBJ2-3; tentatively, D is TRBD1 or TRBD2 (5 bases each). This CDR3 is 15 amino acids long. Germline lookup yields CDR1 MNHEY and CDR2 SVGAGI. V was pared by 2 bases and J by 5 bases, with 14 bases between.

This clonotype was counted a few times. The chain employs TRBV6-1 and TRBJ1-1, with 7 bases aligning to TRBD1. Germline CDR1 and CDR2: MNHNS and SASEGT. The CDR3 length is 15 residues. Trimming at V came to 4 bases and at J to 4 bases, leaving 9 bases not matched to a gene. CDR3 region: CASSAKTGRSTEAFF. DNA of the CDR3: TGTGCCAGCAGTGCAAAGACAGGGAGGAGCACTGAAGCTTTCTTT.

The DNA of the CDR3 is TGTGCCAGCAGCTCACCAGATTCAGCGGGCCCTGAAGCTTTCTTT. Encoded protein: CASSSPDSAGPEAFF. This sequence joins TRBV11-2 and TRBJ1-1, with no clear D. The CDR3 contains 15 residues. The germline V gene has CDR1 SGHAT and CDR2 FQNNGV. V shed 4 bases and J shed 6 bases, with 18 bases lying between them. Full variable domain (remainder filled in from reference TRBV11-2 and TRBJ1-1): EAGVAQSPRYKIIEKRQSVAFWCNPISGHATLYWYQQILGQGPKLLIQFQNNGVVDDSQLPKDRFSAERLKGVDSTLKIQPAKLEDSAVYLCASSSPDSAGPEAFFGQGTRLTVV.

In its sample, this clonotype was seen a few times. The chain recombines TRBV28 with TRBJ2-5; no definite D call. Germline V lookup: CDR1 MDHEN, CDR2 SYDVKM. The CDR3 is made up of 15 amino acids. Trimming shortened V by 6 bases and J by 2 bases, and 16 bases separated the two germline ends. The CDR3 region is CASRPSRSLQETQYF. The DNA of the CDR3 is TGTGCCAGCAGACCCTCCAGAAGCCTACAAGAGACCCAGTACTTC. Full variable domain (outside the CDR3, taken from reference TRBV28 and TRBJ2-5): DVKVTQSSRYLVKRTGEKVFLECVQDMDHENMFWYRQDPGLGLRLIYFSYDVKMKEKGDIPEGYSVSREKKERFSLILESASTNQTSMYLCASRPSRSLQETQYFGPGTRLLVL.

The rearrangement joins TRBV6-4 to TRBJ1-1; D is perhaps TRBD1 (6 bases). The V and J ends lost 2 bases and 10 bases respectively, with 11 bases between them. This CDR3 comprises 12 residues. Germline V gene lookup returns CDR1 MRHNA and CDR2 SNTAGT. This chain's CDR3 is CASSDGGPTAFF. The CDR3 nucleotides are TGTGCCAGCAGTGACGGGGGCCCGACAGCTTTCTTT.

The V and J genes are TRBV9 and TRBJ2-1, with 9 nucleotides matching TRBD2. Unmatched junction bases numbered 5, after V lost 3 bases and J lost 4 bases. CDR3 length: 15 amino acids. CDR1 is SGDLS, CDR2 YYNGEE, per germline. This chain's CDR3 is CASSESGGLYNEQFF. DNA of the CDR3: TGTGCCAGCAGCGAAAGCGGGGGGTTATACAATGAGCAGTTCTTC.

This clonotype was observed many times. The chain employs TRBV6-6 and TRBJ1-1; D gene uncertain. The CDR3 is made up of 11 amino acids. CDR1 and CDR2 (germline): MNHNY, SVGAGI (reference sequence). V was pared by 5 bases and J by 10 bases, with 11 bases between. The CDR3 coding sequence is TGTGCCAGCAGTAGGAACAACGGAGCTTTCTTT. Its protein product is CASSRNNGAFF.

The table lists this clonotype with many counts. The rearrangement uses TRBV19 and TRBJ1-5; the D gene is possibly TRBD1 (6 bases). There are 14 residues in the CDR3. Looked up from germline, CDR1 is LNHDA and CDR2 is SQIVND (reference sequence). V shed 5 bases and J shed 3 bases, with 11 bases lying between them. CDR3 sequence reads: CASSPRQANQPQHF. CDR3 in DNA: TGTGCCAGTAGTCCTCGACAGGCCAATCAGCCCCAGCATTTT.

This clonotype appeared a few times. This chain connects TRBV27 to TRBJ1-6; D uncertain. Germline V gives CDR1 MNHEY, CDR2 SMNVEV (reference sequence). Trimming cost V 6 bases and J 4 bases, with 13 bases left between them. The CDR3 is 15 amino acids. CDR3 nucleotide sequence: TGTGCCAGCAGCGACGTATCACCTTATAATTCACCCCTCCACTTT. Its translation: CASSDVSPYNSPLHF.

A few counts support this clonotype. J is TRBJ2-2 and V is TRBV5-1; D gene unclear. This CDR3 spans 14 amino acids. The V gene's germline CDR1 is SGHRS and CDR2 YFSETQ. V lost 4 bases to trimming and J lost 3 bases, with 10 bases between them. CDR3: CASSVRLDTGELFF. Written as DNA, the CDR3 is TGCGCCAGCAGCGTCAGACTGGACACCGGGGAGCTGTTTTTT.

In this sample, this clonotype turned up many times. This rearrangement joins TRBV7-6 to TRBJ1-1; 9 nucleotides align to TRBD1. CDR3 size: 15 residues. The V and J ends lost 2 bases and 5 bases, in that order; junction bases with no gene match: 6. Germline assignment: CDR1 SGHVS and CDR2 FNYEAQ. Here the CDR3 reads CASSLRGTGMTEAFF. The CDR3, as DNA: TGTGCCAGCAGCTTACGTGGGACAGGGATGACTGAAGCTTTCTTT.

This clonotype was found many times. The rearrangement links TRBV7-8 to TRBJ2-5, with TRBD2 identical over 12 bases. There are 19 residues in the CDR3. CDR1 and CDR2 from the germline V gene are SGHVS and FQNEAQ. V lost 4 bases and J lost 3; bases outside the gene matches: 15. CDR3 DNA sequence: TGTGCCAGCAGCTCCCGACTAGCGGGGGCCTTGGAAACTAAAGAGACCCAGTACTTC. This encodes CASSSRLAGALETKETQYF.

This clonotype has only a few counts. The gene calls are TRBV5-1 and TRBJ1-4; D not resolved. The V end was cut by 3 bases, the J end by 7 bases, with 13 bases between. CDR3 length: 14 amino acids. Germline V gene sequence: CDR1 SGHRS, CDR2 YFSETQ. CDR3 DNA: TGCGCCAGCAGCTCCGGGCAGGATGGTGAAAAACTGTTTTTT. Translation: CASSSGQDGEKLFF.

The chain joins TRBV5-1 to TRBJ1-1, with TRBD1 matching 9 bases. This CDR3 is built from 14 residues. The trim removed 4 bases at V and 5 bases at J, leaving 6 bases unmatched. Germline CDR1 SGHRS, CDR2 YFSETQ. For the CDR3, the DNA is TGCGCCAGCAGCATAGACAGGGGGTGGACTGAAGCTTTCTTT. It codes for CASSIDRGWTEAFF.

This clonotype was observed many times. The gene calls are TRBV7-7 and TRBJ2-1; 15 bases match TRBD2. J lost 9 bases, V lost 5 bases, and 11 bases had no gene match. The CDR3 is 17 amino acids. CDR1 SSHAT and CDR2 FNYEAQ come from the germline V gene (reference sequence). CDR3 protein: CASSPWTSGGALIEQFF. CDR3 in DNA: TGTGCCAGCAGCCCCTGGACTAGCGGGGGGGCCCTGATTGAGCAGTTCTTC.

This clonotype was counted between two and nine times. This chain joins TRBV13 and TRBJ1-4; 8 bases match TRBD1. This CDR3 region has 15 residues. In germline, CDR1 is PRHDT, CDR2 FYEKMQ (reference sequence). The V segment lost 0 bases and the J segment 7 bases; nucleotides outside the gene matches: 4. CDR3 sequence: CASSLGLQGGEKLFF. In DNA form, the CDR3 reads TGTGCCAGCAGCTTAGGCCTACAGGGGGGTGAAAAACTGTTTTTT.

The V and J genes are TRBV6-2 or TRBV6-3 and TRBJ1-6, with 10 bases that match TRBD1. CDR1 is MNHEY, CDR2 SVGEGT, per germline. The CDR3 covers 16 residues. V was clipped by 6 bases and J by 7 bases; unmatched bases: 9. The CDR3, as DNA: TGTGCCAGCAGCCCTCCCGGACAGGGGGACAATTCACCCCTCCACTTT. This translates into CASSPPGQGDNSPLHF.

This clonotype was counted ten times or more. The J gene is TRBJ1-2, the V gene TRBV7-9; no clear D. The CDR3 runs 12 residues. CDR1 is SEHNR, CDR2 FQNEAQ, per germline (reference sequence). With 4 bases removed from V and 8 bases from J, the gap between germline ends came to 11 bases. In nucleotides, the CDR3 is TGTGCCAGCAGCTCCTTCGGGGAGGGCTACACCTTC. Translated, it gives CASSSFGEGYTF.

This clonotype was seen repeatedly, ten times or more. This chain's CDR3 is CASSFYGGGGTGELFF. The CDR3 nucleotides read TGTGCCAGCAGCTTTTACGGAGGGGGAGGCACCGGGGAGCTGTTTTTT. V gene TRBV7-3 combines with J gene TRBJ2-2; either TRBD1 or TRBD2 may fit D (6 bases each). The CDR3 totals 16 residues. V dropped 3 bases and J dropped 4 bases, with 15 bases sitting between them. Germline loops: CDR1 SGHTA, CDR2 FQGTGA. The full variable domain, completed using reference TRBV7-3 and TRBJ2-2, is GAGVSQTPSNKVTEKGKYVELRCDPISGHTALYWYRQSLGQGPEFLIYFQGTGAADDSGLPNDRFFAVRPEGSVSTLKIQRTERGDSAVYLCASSFYGGGGTGELFFGEGSRLTVL.

In its sample, this clonotype was seen once. A read error may explain this, as a much larger clone is one base away. Since no conserved phenylalanine or tryptophan closes the CDR3, a read error is the likely cause. J is TRBJ1-2 and V is TRBV7-6; 9 bases are a match to TRBD1. This CDR3 region has 16 residues. J gave up 7 bases and V 6 bases, and 15 bases lay outside the gene matches. The germline V gene has CDR1 SGHVS and CDR2 FNYEAQ. DNA of the CDR3: TGTGCCAGCAGGACAGGGGGAAATCCATCTGATTCTGGCTACACCTTA. Encoded protein: CASRTGGNPSDSGYTL.

In this sample, this clonotype turned up a few times. The rearrangement links TRBV28 to TRBJ2-3, with D possibly matching TRBD1 (6 bases). Trimming removed 3 bases at V and 0 bases at J, with 19 bases between. In germline, CDR1 is MDHEN, CDR2 SYDVKM. This CDR3 spans 18 amino acids. The chain's CDR3 is CASSLRSGHHTSTDTQYF. The CDR3 DNA is TGTGCCAGCAGTTTGCGCTCGGGACATCACACTAGCACAGATACGCAGTATTTT.

In regard to this clonotype: This CDR3 fails to terminate in the conserved phenylalanine or tryptophan, so it likely reflects a read error. J is TRBJ2-1 and V is TRBV15; D is uncertain. V lost 5 bases and J 4 bases, leaving 12 bases between the germline ends. CDR1 and CDR2 (germline): LNHNV, YYDKDF (reference sequence). CDR3 length: 14 amino acids. CDR3 protein: CATSGSVGYNEQFL. CDR3 bases: TGTGCCACCAGCGGGTCTGTGGGGTACAATGAGCAGTTCTTA.

This clonotype was recorded at least ten times. The chain recombines TRBV6-1 with TRBJ1-2; the D is unclear. The CDR3 loop spans 11 amino acids. V lost 6 bases and J lost 4, with 6 bases in between. Germline values: CDR1 MNHNS, CDR2 SASEGT. The CDR3: CASRDGYGYTF. Written as DNA, the CDR3 is TGTGCCAGCAGGGACGGCTATGGCTACACCTTC.

This clonotype was detected ten times or more. The chain is built from TRBV7-8 and TRBJ2-7; the D gene is possibly TRBD2 (5 bases). The germline CDR1 and CDR2 sequences are SGHVS and FQNEAQ. Trimming stripped 0 bases from V and 5 bases from J, with 8 bases between. This CDR3 region has 13 residues. For the CDR3, the DNA is TGTGCCAGCAGCTTAGCGGGAGCCAACGAGCAGTACTTC. This encodes CASSLAGANEQYF.